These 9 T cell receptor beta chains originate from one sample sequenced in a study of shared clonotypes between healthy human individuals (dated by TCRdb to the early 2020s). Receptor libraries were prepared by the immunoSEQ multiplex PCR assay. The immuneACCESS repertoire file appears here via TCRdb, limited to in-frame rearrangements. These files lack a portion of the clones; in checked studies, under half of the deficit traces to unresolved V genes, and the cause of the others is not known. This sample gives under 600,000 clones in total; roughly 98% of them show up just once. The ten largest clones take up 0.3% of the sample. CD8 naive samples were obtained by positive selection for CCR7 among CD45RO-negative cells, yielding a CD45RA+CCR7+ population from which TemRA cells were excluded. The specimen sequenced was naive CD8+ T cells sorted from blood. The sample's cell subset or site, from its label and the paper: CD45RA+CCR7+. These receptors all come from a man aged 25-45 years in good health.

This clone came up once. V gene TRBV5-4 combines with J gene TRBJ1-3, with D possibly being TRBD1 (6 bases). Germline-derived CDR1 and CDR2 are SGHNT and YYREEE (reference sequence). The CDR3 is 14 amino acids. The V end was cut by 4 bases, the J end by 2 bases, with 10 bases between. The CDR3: CASSPGQTGNTIYF. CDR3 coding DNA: TGTGCCAGCAGCCCCGGACAGACTGGAAACACCATATATTTT.

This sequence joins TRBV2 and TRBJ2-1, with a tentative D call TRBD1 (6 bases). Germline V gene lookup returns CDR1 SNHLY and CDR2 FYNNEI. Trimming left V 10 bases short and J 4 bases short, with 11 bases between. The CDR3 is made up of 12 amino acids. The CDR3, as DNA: TGTGCCACCGAGAGGGGGTACAATGAGCAGTTCTTC. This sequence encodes CATERGYNEQFF.

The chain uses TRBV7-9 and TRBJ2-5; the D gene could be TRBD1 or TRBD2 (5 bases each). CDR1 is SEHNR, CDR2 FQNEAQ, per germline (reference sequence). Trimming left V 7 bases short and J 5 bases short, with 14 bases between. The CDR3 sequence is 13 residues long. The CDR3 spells CASTDGTRETQYF. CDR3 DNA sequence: TGTGCCAGCACCGATGGGACGCGGGAGACCCAGTACTTC.

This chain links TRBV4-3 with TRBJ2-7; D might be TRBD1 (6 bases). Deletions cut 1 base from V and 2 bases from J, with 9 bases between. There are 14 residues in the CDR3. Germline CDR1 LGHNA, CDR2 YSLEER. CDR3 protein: CASSQAQGPYEQYF. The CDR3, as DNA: TGCGCCAGCAGCCAAGCACAGGGTCCCTACGAGCAGTACTTC.

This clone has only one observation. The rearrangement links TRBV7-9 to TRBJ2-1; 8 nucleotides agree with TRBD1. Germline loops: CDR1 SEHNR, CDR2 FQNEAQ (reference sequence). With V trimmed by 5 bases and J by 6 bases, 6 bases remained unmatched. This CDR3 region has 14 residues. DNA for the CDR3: TGTGCCAGCAGCGTTTACGACAGGGGCAATGAGCAGTTCTTC. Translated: CASSVYDRGNEQFF.

CDR3 DNA: TGCAGCGTTGATTTTCTAGCGGGAGAGGTCTTTTCGAATGAGCAGTTCTTC. Its translation is CSVDFLAGEVFSNEQFF. The chain recombines TRBV29-1 with TRBJ2-1; 10 bases match TRBD2. The J segment lost 7 bases and the V segment lost 3 bases, leaving 15 bases of the junction unmatched. CDR1 is SQVTM and CDR2 is ANQGSEA in the germline V gene. The CDR3 runs 17 residues.

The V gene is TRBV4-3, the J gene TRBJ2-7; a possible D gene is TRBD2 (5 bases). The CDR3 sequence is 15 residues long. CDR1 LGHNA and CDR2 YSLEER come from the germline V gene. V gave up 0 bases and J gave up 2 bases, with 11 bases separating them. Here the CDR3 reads CASSQERVGAYEQYF. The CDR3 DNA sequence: TGCGCCAGCAGCCAAGAGCGGGTTGGGGCCTACGAGCAGTACTTC.

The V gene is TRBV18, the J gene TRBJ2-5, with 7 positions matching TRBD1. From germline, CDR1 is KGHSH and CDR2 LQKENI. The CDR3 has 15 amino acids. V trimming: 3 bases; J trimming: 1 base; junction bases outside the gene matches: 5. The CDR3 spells CASSPNRGVQETQYF. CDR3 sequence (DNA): TGTGCCAGCTCACCCAACAGGGGTGTCCAAGAGACCCAGTACTTC.

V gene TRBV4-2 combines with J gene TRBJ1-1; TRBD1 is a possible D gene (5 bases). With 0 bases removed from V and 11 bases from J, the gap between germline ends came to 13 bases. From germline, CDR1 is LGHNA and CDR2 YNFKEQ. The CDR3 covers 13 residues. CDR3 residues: CASSQDAKGLAFF. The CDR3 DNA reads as TGTGCCAGCAGCCAAGATGCTAAGGGGCTGGCTTTCTTT.